This TCR beta chain was identified during a study of blood T cell repertoires in COVID-19. Study-level background: There were acute and convalescent COVID-19 samples, and they came from the United States, Italy and Spain. Sources were T cells, B-cell-depleted T cells, or PBMCs; the material itself was cDNA or gDNA.

Methods used by the authors: Reference gene primers were amplified, and this amplification served to estimate nucleated cell counts. Assay: immunoSEQ multiplex PCR; the TCRdb copy retains only in-frame clones and omits some. V and J calls and clone size are copied from that table; D and trimming were computed from the DNA. The table shows approximately 190,000 clones, with more than 75% occurring only once. Germline CDR1 reads KGHDR; CDR2 reads SFDVKD. The CDR3 spans 14 residues. The J segment lost 10 bases and the V segment lost 1 base, leaving 6 bases of the junction unmatched. Sequenced: peripheral blood. The V and J genes are TRBV24-1 and TRBJ2-1; 7 nucleotides match TRBD2. The TCR originated in a man aged 35 to 55 with active or convalescent COVID-19. The CDR3 is CATSDFGGAGEQFF. CDR3 in DNA: TGTGCCACCAGTGATTTTGGGGGAGCGGGAGAGCAGTTCTTC.